This T cell receptor (beta chain) was sequenced during a study of blood T cell repertoires in COVID-19. Study in general: The samples span acute and convalescent COVID-19 from the United States, Italy and Spain. Sources were T cells, B-cell-depleted T cells, or PBMCs; the material itself was cDNA or gDNA.

The CDR3 consists of 15 residues. Germline values: CDR1 LNHDA, CDR2 SQIVND (reference sequence). V was clipped by 3 bases and J by 4 bases, with 13 bases between them. Methods used by the authors: The assay estimated nucleated cells by amplifying reference gene primers. Profiling relied on immunoSEQ multiplex PCR, and the TCRdb table lists in-frame clones only, not all of them. For V, J and clone size, that table is used; D and trimming come from the DNA. The top ten hold 4.9% of the sample, which has hundreds of thousands of clones, 65% to 90% seen once. The chain employs TRBV19 and TRBJ1-3, with a weak D call TRBD1 (5 bases). Sequenced input: peripheral blood. The clonotype was recovered from a woman aged 80 or over with active or convalescent COVID-19. CDR3 nucleotide sequence: TGTGCCAGTAGTATCATTGGGCAGGGAGGAAACACCATATATTTT. Its protein is CASSIIGQGGNTIYF.